The next 31 T cell receptor beta chains were all read from a single sample in a study of shared clonotypes between healthy human individuals. The method was immunoSEQ multiplex PCR; TCRdb's version includes in-frame clones alone and lacks a portion of them. The data show more than 600,000 clones, about 92% seen once. Naive-designated CD8 cells lacked CD45RO, were positively enriched for CCR7, and omitted terminally differentiated effector memory CD45RA+ cells. What was sequenced was naive CD8+ T cells sorted from blood. These receptors all come from a man aged 25-45 years in good health.

This chain joins TRBV7-7 and TRBJ2-2; tentatively, D is TRBD2 (5 bases). V was pared by 1 base and J by 3 bases, with 6 bases between. The CDR3 sequence is 14 residues long. Germline CDR1 and CDR2: SSHAT and FNYEAQ (reference sequence). CDR3 sequence (DNA): TGTGCCAGCAGCTTAGGGGAGTACACCGGGGAGCTGTTTTTT. Residues: CASSLGEYTGELFF.

The rearrangement joins TRBV4-3 to TRBJ2-3; D possibly corresponds to TRBD2 (6 bases). CDR3 size: 16 residues. Germline-derived CDR1 and CDR2 are LGHNA and YSLEER. Trimming took 0 bases from V and 0 from J, leaving 10 bases between them. The DNA for the CDR3 is TGCGCCAGCAGCCAAGAGGGGGGTGTTAGCACAGATACGCAGTATTTT. Translating gives CASSQEGGVSTDTQYF.

This chain links TRBV7-9 with TRBJ1-4; no clear D gene. V was trimmed by 1 base and J by 7 bases, leaving 19 bases between them. The CDR3 has 17 amino acids. The germline gives CDR1 SEHNR, CDR2 FQNEAQ (reference sequence). The CDR3: CASSLGGLQRRAEKLFF. CDR3 bases: TGTGCCAGCAGCTTAGGAGGACTCCAAAGGCGGGCTGAAAAACTGTTTTTT.

J is TRBJ2-7 and V is TRBV11-2; no reliable D call. Trimming stripped 5 bases from V and 5 bases from J, with 16 bases between. This CDR3 has 14 amino acids. Germline CDR1 SGHAT, CDR2 FQNNGV. The CDR3: CASSVKPEYNEQYF. For the CDR3, the DNA is TGTGCCAGCAGCGTCAAACCGGAGTATAACGAGCAGTACTTC.

Note on this clone: The same CDR3 can be traced to other DNA sequences in this sample. The chain recombines TRBV27 with TRBJ2-7, with 9 bases aligning to TRBD2. Per germline, CDR1 MNHEY and CDR2 SMNVEV (reference sequence). The CDR3 contains 13 residues. The ends lost 3 bases at V and 4 bases at J; junction bases unmatched: 1. CDR3 sequence (DNA): TGTGCCAGCAGTTTGCGGGAGGGATACGAGCAGTACTTC. It encodes CASSLREGYEQYF.

The CDR3 DNA follows: TGCGCCAGCAGCCAAGTAGCGGGAGGGATCTACGAGCAGTACTTC. Amino acid sequence: CASSQVAGGIYEQYF. The chain couples TRBV4-1 to TRBJ2-7; 11 bases align to TRBD2. The CDR3 loop spans 15 amino acids. The V segment lost 1 base and the J segment 3 bases; nucleotides outside the gene matches: 2. Germline CDR1 MGHRA, CDR2 YSYEKL.

The V call is TRBV9, the J call TRBJ2-3, with 7 bases fitting TRBD2. The CDR3 has 14 amino acids. The V segment lost 0 bases and the J segment 9 bases; nucleotides outside the gene matches: 7. CDR1 SGDLS and CDR2 YYNGEE come from the germline V gene. The CDR3 DNA reads TGTGCCAGCAGCGTAGTAGCGGGTCGGGAAACGCAGTATTTT. Amino acids: CASSVVAGRETQYF.

The rearrangement uses TRBV10-2 and TRBJ2-1, with 10 bases identical to TRBD2. The CDR3 totals 17 residues. The V segment lost 2 bases and the J segment 7 bases; nucleotides outside the gene matches: 11. Germline V gene lookup returns CDR1 WSHSY and CDR2 SAAADI. CDR3 nucleotide sequence: TGCGCCAGCAGTGAGCCGGAGGGGCTAGCGGGAGTTAATGAGCAGTTCTTC. The encoded protein is CASSEPEGLAGVNEQFF.

J is TRBJ2-7 and V is TRBV27, with D possibly called TRBD1 or TRBD2 (5 bases each). The germline gives CDR1 MNHEY, CDR2 SMNVEV (reference sequence). V lost 5 bases, J lost 7 bases, and 18 bases lay in between. The CDR3 extends over 14 amino acids. As DNA, the CDR3 is TGTGCCAGCAGTGTCCCGGGGCTTTCGGGAGAGCAGTACTTC. Translating gives CASSVPGLSGEQYF.

The V gene is TRBV7-6, the J gene TRBJ2-7, with D possibly TRBD2 on 6 matching bases. Germline assignment: CDR1 SGHVS and CDR2 FNYEAQ. This CDR3 region has 15 residues. The V end lost 1 base, the J end lost 6 bases, and 16 bases lay between the germline ends. In DNA form, the CDR3 reads TGTGCCAGCAGCTTAGGGGGCAGGAGGGGCGGCGAGCAGTACTTC. It is translated as CASSLGGRRGGEQYF.

V is TRBV11-2 and J is TRBJ2-2; 13 bases align to TRBD2. V trimming: 0 bases; J trimming: 5 bases; junction bases outside the gene matches: 6. The CDR3 consists of 18 residues. Germline loops: CDR1 SGHAT, CDR2 FQNNGV. CDR3 DNA sequence: TGTGCCAGCAGCTTAGACGGACTAGCGGGGGTTTTGACCGGGGAGCTGTTTTTT. It specifies CASSLDGLAGVLTGELFF.

This sequence joins TRBV10-1 and TRBJ2-3, with 14 bases identical to TRBD2. CDR3 length: 15 residues. Per germline, CDR1 WNHNN and CDR2 SYGVQD (reference sequence). J was trimmed by 3 bases and V by 9 bases; bases with no gene match: 5. CDR3 nucleotides: TGCGCCAGTGGGGGACTAGCGGGAGAGACAGATACGCAGTATTTT. It yields the protein CASGGLAGETDTQYF.

The chain uses TRBV29-1 and TRBJ1-4, with a possible D match to TRBD1 (5 bases). The CDR3 sequence is 12 residues long. Trimming shortened V by 5 bases and J by 6 bases, and 10 bases separated the two germline ends. Germline loops: CDR1 SQVTM, CDR2 ANQGSEA. The CDR3 here is CSVLTVDEKLFF. The DNA of the CDR3 is TGCAGCGTTTTGACAGTGGATGAAAAACTGTTTTTT.

This chain joins TRBV9 and TRBJ2-5, with 9 bases that match TRBD2. CDR3 size: 15 residues. J lost 4 bases, V lost 2 bases, and 6 bases had no gene match. The germline V gene encodes CDR1 SGDLS and CDR2 YYNGEE. CDR3 amino acids: CASSVGTSNRETQYF. The CDR3 nucleotides read TGTGCCAGCAGCGTCGGGACTAGCAATCGAGAGACCCAGTACTTC.

This chain links TRBV4-1 with TRBJ1-2; 7 bases line up with TRBD1. This CDR3 is 15 amino acids long. From germline, CDR1 is MGHRA and CDR2 YSYEKL. The junction had 7 bases not matched to a gene; V was cut back by 0 bases and J by 6 bases. The CDR3 loop is CASSQDPTGVDGYTF. The CDR3 DNA sequence: TGCGCCAGCAGCCAAGATCCCACAGGGGTGGATGGCTACACCTTC.

V is TRBV4-1 and J is TRBJ2-5, with a weak D call TRBD1 (5 bases). This CDR3 comprises 15 residues. Germline CDR1 MGHRA, CDR2 YSYEKL. V was trimmed by 1 base and J by 1 base, leaving 10 bases between them. The chain's CDR3 is CASSQVARGQETQYF. The CDR3, as DNA: TGCGCCAGCAGCCAAGTTGCTAGGGGCCAAGAGACCCAGTACTTC.

This clone was counted only a few times. This sequence joins TRBV2 and TRBJ1-5; D unclear. CDR3 length: 16 residues. CDR1 SNHLY and CDR2 FYNNEI come from the germline V gene. V lost 4 bases and J lost 1, with 14 bases in between. CDR3 DNA: TGTGCCAGCAGTGTAGGTGCAGGTCCAAGCAATCAGCCCCAGCATTTT. Translation: CASSVGAGPSNQPQHF.

DNA for the CDR3: TGTGCCAGCAGACTAGCGGGAGCTGGGGCCAACGTCCTGACTTTC. Protein sequence: CASRLAGAGANVLTF. The rearrangement links TRBV27 to TRBJ2-6, with 11 bases lining up with TRBD2. CDR1 and CDR2 (germline): MNHEY, SMNVEV (reference sequence). The trim removed 6 bases at V and 2 bases at J, leaving 0 bases unmatched. The CDR3 covers 15 residues.

V and J are TRBV5-1 and TRBJ2-1, with TRBD1 matching 9 bases. The CDR3 runs to 17 residues. The V segment lost 2 bases and the J segment 8 bases; nucleotides outside the gene matches: 14. The germline CDR1 and CDR2 sequences are SGHRS and YFSETQ. The CDR3 DNA follows: TGCGCCAGCAGCTTTGATCATCCCGGGACAGGGTCCGATGAGCAGTTCTTC. As protein: CASSFDHPGTGSDEQFF.

The chain combines TRBV13 with TRBJ2-7; no reliable D call. V dropped 0 bases and J dropped 2 bases, with 17 bases sitting between them. The CDR3 is made up of 17 amino acids. Germline CDR1 and CDR2: PRHDT and FYEKMQ (reference sequence). The CDR3 DNA reads as TGTGCCAGCAGCTTAGGCAAACAGCATCTCCTTACCTACGAGCAGTACTTC. This codes for CASSLGKQHLLTYEQYF.

The chain carries TRBV7-6 and TRBJ2-7; D ambiguous. Germline V gene data show CDR1 as SGHVS and CDR2 as FNYEAQ. V dropped 3 bases and J dropped 3 bases, with 15 bases sitting between them. The CDR3 loop spans 15 amino acids. DNA for the CDR3: TGTGCCAGCAGCTTTTTTCTCGACACCCGCTACGAGCAGTACTTC. Translating gives CASSFFLDTRYEQYF.

V usage is TRBV27 and J usage is TRBJ1-4, with 8 bases fitting TRBD1. Trimming cost V 7 bases and J 7 bases; bases outside gene matches: 8. CDR3 length equals 14 residues. CDR1 MNHEY and CDR2 SMNVEV come from the germline V gene (reference sequence). The CDR3 sequence is CASKPTGGPEKLFF. The CDR3 coding sequence is TGTGCCAGCAAACCTACAGGGGGGCCTGAAAAACTGTTTTTT.

The V and J genes are TRBV5-4 and TRBJ2-2, with TRBD2 matching 7 bases. CDR3 length: 14 residues. The junction had 8 bases not matched to a gene; V was cut back by 8 bases and J by 4 bases. Germline V CDR1 and CDR2: SGHNT, YYREEE (reference sequence). The CDR3 region has the DNA TGTGCCAGTCGGGGGAGGGCCGGCACCGGGGAGCTGTTTTTT. Protein sequence: CASRGRAGTGELFF. The whole variable domain, remainder taken from reference TRBV5-4 and TRBJ2-2, is ETGVTQSPTHLIKTRGQQVTLRCSSQSGHNTVSWYQQALGQGPQFIFQYYREEENGRGNFPPRFSGLQFPNYSSELNVNALELDDSALYLCASRGRAGTGELFFGEGSRLTVL.

V usage is TRBV7-6 and J usage is TRBJ2-1; D is perhaps TRBD2 (6 bases). This CDR3 has 17 amino acids. From germline, CDR1 is SGHVS and CDR2 FNYEAQ. Trimming removed 0 bases at V and 4 bases at J, with 16 bases between. CDR3 sequence reads: CASSLAAYSGEYNEQFF. CDR3 bases: TGTGCCAGCAGCTTAGCGGCATATAGCGGAGAGTACAATGAGCAGTTCTTC.

This chain joins TRBV10-3 and TRBJ2-1, with no clear D. This CDR3 spans 13 amino acids. The germline V gene has CDR1 ENHRY and CDR2 SYGVKD. V lost 2 bases and J lost 3, with 5 bases in between. This CDR3 reads CAISEGSYNEQFF. The CDR3, as DNA: TGTGCCATCAGTGAGGGAAGCTACAATGAGCAGTTCTTC.

V gene TRBV5-4 combines with J gene TRBJ2-5; the D call may be TRBD1 or TRBD2 (5 bases each). Germline CDR1 and CDR2: SGHNT and YYREEE (reference sequence). The CDR3 spans 16 residues. V was cut by 1 base and J by 4 bases, with 17 bases left in between. This CDR3 is CASSLPGTPGLETQYF. CDR3 coding DNA: TGTGCCAGCAGCTTGCCCGGGACGCCGGGGTTAGAGACCCAGTACTTC.

The chain recombines TRBV30 with TRBJ1-3, with 11 nucleotides matching TRBD1. Germline V gene sequence: CDR1 GTSNPN, CDR2 SVGIG (reference sequence). J lost 2 bases, V lost 2 bases, and 2 bases had no gene match. CDR3 size: 15 residues. The CDR3 loop reads CAWSTGQGAGNTIYF. CDR3 DNA: TGTGCCTGGAGTACGGGACAGGGGGCTGGAAACACCATATATTTT.

The genes are TRBV5-1 and TRBJ1-1; maybe TRBD1 (6 bases). CDR1 SGHRS and CDR2 YFSETQ come from the germline V gene. V was cut by 6 bases and J by 0 bases, with 18 bases left in between. This CDR3 contains 16 residues. Here the CDR3 reads CASNLLGGPMNTEAFF. The CDR3, as DNA: TGCGCCAGCAATCTCCTAGGGGGGCCGATGAACACTGAAGCTTTCTTT. Full variable domain (remainder filled in from reference TRBV5-1 and TRBJ1-1): KAGVTQTPRYLIKTRGQQVTLSCSPISGHRSVSWYQQTPGQGLQFLFEYFSETQRNKGNFPGRFSGRQFSNSRSEMNVSTLELGDSALYLCASNLLGGPMNTEAFFGQGTRLTVV.

The chain couples TRBV6-6 to TRBJ2-2, with 12 bases that match TRBD1. The trim removed 8 bases at V and 7 bases at J, leaving 8 bases unmatched. The length of the CDR3 is 15 residues. Germline CDR1 reads MNHNY; CDR2 reads SVGAGI (reference sequence). This CDR3 is CASRRDRGLIGELFF. CDR3 nucleotide sequence: TGTGCCAGCCGCCGGGACAGGGGGCTGATCGGGGAGCTGTTTTTT.

The gene calls are TRBV7-9 and TRBJ2-1, with 10 bases aligning to TRBD2. V shed 11 bases, J shed 3 bases, and the junction held 10 bases outside the gene matches. The CDR3 length is 15 residues. CDR1 and CDR2 (germline): SEHNR, FQNEAQ (reference sequence). For the CDR3, the DNA is TGTGCCGGAAACCCACTAGCGGGAATCTACAATGAGCAGTTCTTC. Translated: CAGNPLAGIYNEQFF.

The V and J genes are TRBV11-2 and TRBJ2-7, with D maybe TRBD1 (6 bases). V dropped 1 base and J dropped 5 bases, with 15 bases sitting between them. The CDR3 runs 15 residues. Per the germline V gene, CDR1 is SGHAT and CDR2 is FQNNGV. The CDR3 DNA reads as TGTGCCAGCAGCTTAGGGACAGATTCGACCCACGAGCAGTACTTC. It encodes CASSLGTDSTHEQYF.